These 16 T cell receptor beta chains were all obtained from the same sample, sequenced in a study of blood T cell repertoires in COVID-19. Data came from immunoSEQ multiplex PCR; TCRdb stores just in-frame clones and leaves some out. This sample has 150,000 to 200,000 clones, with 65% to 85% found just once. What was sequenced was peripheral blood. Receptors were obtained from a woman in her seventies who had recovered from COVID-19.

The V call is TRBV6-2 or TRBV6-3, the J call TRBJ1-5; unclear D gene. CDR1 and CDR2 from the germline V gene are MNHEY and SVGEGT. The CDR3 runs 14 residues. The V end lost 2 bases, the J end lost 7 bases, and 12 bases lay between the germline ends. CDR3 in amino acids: CASSYGEEGQPQHF. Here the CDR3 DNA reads TGTGCCAGCAGTTACGGGGAGGAGGGACAGCCCCAGCATTTT.

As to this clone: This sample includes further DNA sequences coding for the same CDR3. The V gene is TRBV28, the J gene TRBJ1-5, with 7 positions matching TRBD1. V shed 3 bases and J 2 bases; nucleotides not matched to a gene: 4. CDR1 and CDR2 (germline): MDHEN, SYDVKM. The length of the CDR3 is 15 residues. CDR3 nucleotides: TGTGCCAGCAGTTTGTTAGGGGGCGGCAATCAGCCCCAGCATTTT. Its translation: CASSLLGGGNQPQHF.

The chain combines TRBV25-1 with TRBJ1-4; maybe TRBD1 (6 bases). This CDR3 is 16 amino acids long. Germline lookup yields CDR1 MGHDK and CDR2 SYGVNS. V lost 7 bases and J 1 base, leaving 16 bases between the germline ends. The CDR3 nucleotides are TGTGCCAGCACGGAGGGGGGAGGGGGAACTAATGAAAAACTGTTTTTT. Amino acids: CASTEGGGGTNEKLFF.

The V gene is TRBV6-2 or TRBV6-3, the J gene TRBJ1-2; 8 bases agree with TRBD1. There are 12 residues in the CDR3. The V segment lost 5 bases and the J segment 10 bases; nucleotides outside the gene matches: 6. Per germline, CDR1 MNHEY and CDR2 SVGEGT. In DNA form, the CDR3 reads TGTGCCAGCAGTGACCCGGGACAGGCCTACACCTTC. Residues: CASSDPGQAYTF.

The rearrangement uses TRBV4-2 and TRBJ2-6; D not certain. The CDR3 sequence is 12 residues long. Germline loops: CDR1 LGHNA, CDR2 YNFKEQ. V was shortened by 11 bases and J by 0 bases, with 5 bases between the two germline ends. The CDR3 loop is CASSSGANVLTF. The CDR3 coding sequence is TGTGCCTCTAGCTCTGGGGCCAACGTCCTGACTTTC.

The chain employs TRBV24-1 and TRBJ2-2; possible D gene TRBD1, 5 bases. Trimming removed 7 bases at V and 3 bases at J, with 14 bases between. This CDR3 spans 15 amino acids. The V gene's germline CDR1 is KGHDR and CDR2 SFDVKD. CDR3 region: CATSRPGWDTGELFF. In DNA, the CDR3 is TGTGCCACCAGCCGACCAGGGTGGGACACCGGGGAGCTGTTTTTT.

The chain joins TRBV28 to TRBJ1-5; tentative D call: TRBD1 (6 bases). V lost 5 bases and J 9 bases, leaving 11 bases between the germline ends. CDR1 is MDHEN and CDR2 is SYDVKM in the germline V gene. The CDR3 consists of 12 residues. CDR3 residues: CASSPSGAPQHF. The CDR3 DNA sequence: TGTGCCAGCAGTCCCTCAGGGGCGCCCCAGCATTTT.

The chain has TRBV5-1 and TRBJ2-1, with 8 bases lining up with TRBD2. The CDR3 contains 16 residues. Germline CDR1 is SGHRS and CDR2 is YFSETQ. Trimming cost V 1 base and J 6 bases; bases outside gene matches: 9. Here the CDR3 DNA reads TGCGCCAGCAGCTTGAGGCTTAGCGGGACCAGCAATGAGCAGTTCTTC. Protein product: CASSLRLSGTSNEQFF.

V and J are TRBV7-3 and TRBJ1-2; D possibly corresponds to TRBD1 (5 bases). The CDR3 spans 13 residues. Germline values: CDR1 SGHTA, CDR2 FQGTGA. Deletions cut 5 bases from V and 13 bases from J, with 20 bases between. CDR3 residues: CASSPGGSQGGTF. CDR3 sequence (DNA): TGTGCCAGCAGCCCGGGGGGTTCCCAGGGAGGCACCTTC.

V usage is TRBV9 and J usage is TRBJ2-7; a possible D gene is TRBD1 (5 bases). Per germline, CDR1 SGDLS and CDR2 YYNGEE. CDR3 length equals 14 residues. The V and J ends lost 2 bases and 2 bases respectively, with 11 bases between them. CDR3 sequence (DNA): TGTGCCAGCAGCGTTACAGGAGCCCCCTACGAGCAGTACTTC. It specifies CASSVTGAPYEQYF.

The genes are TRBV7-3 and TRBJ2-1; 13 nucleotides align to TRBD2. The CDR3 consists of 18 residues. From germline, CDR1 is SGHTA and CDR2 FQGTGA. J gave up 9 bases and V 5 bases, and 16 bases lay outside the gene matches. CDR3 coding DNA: TGTGCCAGCAGCGCTCCTTACGGGACTAGCGGGAAAGACGGTGAGCAGTTCTTC. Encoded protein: CASSAPYGTSGKDGEQFF.

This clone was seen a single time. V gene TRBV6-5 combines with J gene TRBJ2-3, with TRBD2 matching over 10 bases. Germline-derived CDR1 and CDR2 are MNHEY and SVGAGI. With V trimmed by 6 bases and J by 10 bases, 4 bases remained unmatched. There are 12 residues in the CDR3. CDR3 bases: TGTGCCAGCAGGCCCCTAGCGGGAGCGCAGTATTTT. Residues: CASRPLAGAQYF.

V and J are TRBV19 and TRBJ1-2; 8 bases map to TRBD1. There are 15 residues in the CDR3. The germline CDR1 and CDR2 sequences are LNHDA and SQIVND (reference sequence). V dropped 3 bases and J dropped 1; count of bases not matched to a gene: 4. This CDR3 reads CASSIPGGRNYGYTF. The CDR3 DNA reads TGTGCCAGTAGTATCCCAGGGGGCCGTAACTATGGCTACACCTTC.

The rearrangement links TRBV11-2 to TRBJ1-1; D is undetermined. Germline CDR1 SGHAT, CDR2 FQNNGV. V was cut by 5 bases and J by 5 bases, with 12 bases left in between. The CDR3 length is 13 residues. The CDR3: CASSLLRVTEAFF. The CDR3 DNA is TGTGCCAGCAGCCTGCTCCGAGTGACTGAAGCTTTCTTT. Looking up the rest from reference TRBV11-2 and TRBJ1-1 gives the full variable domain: EAGVAQSPRYKIIEKRQSVAFWCNPISGHATLYWYQQILGQGPKLLIQFQNNGVVDDSQLPKDRFSAERLKGVDSTLKIQPAKLEDSAVYLCASSLLRVTEAFFGQGTRLTVV.

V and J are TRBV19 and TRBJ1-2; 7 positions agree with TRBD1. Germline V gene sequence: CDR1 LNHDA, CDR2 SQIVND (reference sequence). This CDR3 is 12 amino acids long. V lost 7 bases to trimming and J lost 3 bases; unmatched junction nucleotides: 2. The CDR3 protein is CASKGQYYGYTF. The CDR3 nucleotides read TGTGCCAGTAAGGGACAGTACTATGGCTACACCTTC.

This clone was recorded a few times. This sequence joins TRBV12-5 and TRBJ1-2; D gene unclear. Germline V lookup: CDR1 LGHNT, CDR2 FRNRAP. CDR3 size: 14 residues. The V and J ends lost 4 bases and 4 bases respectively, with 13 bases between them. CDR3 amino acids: CASGSTPGPYGYTF. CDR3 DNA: TGTGCTAGTGGTTCCACCCCCGGTCCCTATGGCTACACCTTC.